This T cell receptor beta chain stems from a study of T cells in Graves' hyperthyroidism and ophthalmopathy. Germline-derived CDR1 and CDR2 are SGHTA and FQGNSA. V was trimmed by 3 bases and J by 4 bases, leaving 16 bases between them. CDR3 length: 15 amino acids. Using RNA transcripts as the source, TCR beta CDR3 regions were amplified. Carried out on the TCR CDR3, a first-round RT-PCR used the HTBI primer set. Using its own MiXCR run on the multiplex PCR reads, TCRdb lists one record per CDR3 protein. The sample records 800,000 or so distinct CDR3 sequences, 38% being singletons. Broader study findings: Ophthalmopathy stood apart from stable hyperthyroidism in a 13 V-J model.

Only one count was recorded for this clonotype. Its antigen is as yet unknown. The sequenced sample was blood. This TCR came from a man younger than 35 with Graves' hyperthyroidism. V and J are TRBV7-2 and TRBJ2-7; D is possibly TRBD1 (7 bases). As DNA, the CDR3 is TGTGCCAGCAGCTTTTGGCCGGAGGGGGCTTACGAGCAGTACTTC. Protein: CASSFWPEGAYEQYF.